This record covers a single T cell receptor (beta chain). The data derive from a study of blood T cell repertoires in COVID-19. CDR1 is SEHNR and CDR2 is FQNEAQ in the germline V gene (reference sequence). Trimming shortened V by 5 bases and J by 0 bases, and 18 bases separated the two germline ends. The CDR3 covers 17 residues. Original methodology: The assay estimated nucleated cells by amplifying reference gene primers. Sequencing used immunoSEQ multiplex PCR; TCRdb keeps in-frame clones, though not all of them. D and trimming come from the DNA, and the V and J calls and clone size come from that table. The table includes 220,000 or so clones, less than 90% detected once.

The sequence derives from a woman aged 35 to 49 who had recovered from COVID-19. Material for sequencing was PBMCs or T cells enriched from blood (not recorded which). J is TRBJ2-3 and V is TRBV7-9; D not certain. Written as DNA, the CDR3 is TGTGCCAGCAGCGCCCCCCCGGCCGACACTAGCACAGATACGCAGTATTTT. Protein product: CASSAPPADTSTDTQYF.